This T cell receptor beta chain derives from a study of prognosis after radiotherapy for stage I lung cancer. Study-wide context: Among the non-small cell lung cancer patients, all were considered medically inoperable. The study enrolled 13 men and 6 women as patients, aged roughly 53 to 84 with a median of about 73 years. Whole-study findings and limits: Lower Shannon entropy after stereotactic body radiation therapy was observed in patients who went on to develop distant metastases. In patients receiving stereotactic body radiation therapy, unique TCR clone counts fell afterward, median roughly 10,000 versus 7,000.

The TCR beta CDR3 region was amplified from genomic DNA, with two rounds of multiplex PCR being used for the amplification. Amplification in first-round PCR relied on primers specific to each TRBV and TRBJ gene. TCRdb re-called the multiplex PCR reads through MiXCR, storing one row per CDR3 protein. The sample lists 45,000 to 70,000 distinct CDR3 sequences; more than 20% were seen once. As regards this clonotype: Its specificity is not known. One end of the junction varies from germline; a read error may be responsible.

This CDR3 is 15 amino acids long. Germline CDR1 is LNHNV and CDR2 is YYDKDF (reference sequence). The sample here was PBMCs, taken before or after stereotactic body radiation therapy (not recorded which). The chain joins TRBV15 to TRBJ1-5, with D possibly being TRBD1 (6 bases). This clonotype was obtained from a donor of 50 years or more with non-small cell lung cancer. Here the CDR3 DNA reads TGTGCCACCAGCGGTGACGGGGGGCCGATTGGGCCCCTGCATTTT. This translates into CATSGDGGPIGPLHF.